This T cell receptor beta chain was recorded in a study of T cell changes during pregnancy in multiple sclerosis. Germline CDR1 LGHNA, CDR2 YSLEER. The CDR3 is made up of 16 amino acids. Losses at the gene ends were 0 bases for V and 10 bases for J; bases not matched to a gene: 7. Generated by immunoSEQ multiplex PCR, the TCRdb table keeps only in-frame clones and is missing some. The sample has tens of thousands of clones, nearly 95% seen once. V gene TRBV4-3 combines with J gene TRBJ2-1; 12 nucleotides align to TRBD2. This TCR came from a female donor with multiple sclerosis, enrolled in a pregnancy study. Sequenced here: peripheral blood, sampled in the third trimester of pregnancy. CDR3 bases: TGCGCCAGCAGCCAAGAGAGACTAGCGGGAGTAAACGAGCAGTTCTTC. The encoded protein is CASSQERLAGVNEQFF.